Listed below are T cell receptor beta chains from one sample, sequenced in a study of blood T cell repertoires in COVID-19. The method was immunoSEQ multiplex PCR; TCRdb's version includes in-frame clones alone and lacks a portion of them. The sample lists almost 400,000 clones, around nine tenths occurring once. Source material: PBMCs or T cells enriched from blood (not recorded which). The receptors shown here come from a woman in her twenties or thirties with acute COVID-19. CDR3s include the opening cysteine and the closing phenylalanine or tryptophan. The order of the fields is D gene, CDR3 length, J gene, V gene, clone size, CDR3 protein, CDR3 DNA. D genes are given only for firm matches. Size is omitted from some rows. Given values are once, few, many or a class for expanded clones.

>TRBD2|17|TRBJ2-3|TRBV5-5|-
CASSWGGLAGGTDTQYF
TGTGCCAGCAGCTGGGGCGGACTAGCGGGGGGCACAGATACGCAGTATTTT
>TRBD1|14|TRBJ2-7|TRBV2|-
CASNSGQGNYEQYF
TGTGCCAGCAACTCGGGACAGGGGAACTACGAGCAGTACTTC
>-|13|TRBJ2-7|TRBV6-5|-
CASSYFRGGEQYF
TGTGCCAGCAGTTACTTTAGGGGCGGCGAGCAGTACTTC
>TRBD1|19|TRBJ1-1|TRBV29-1|-
CSVDGTGDLSNPMNTEAFF
TGCAGCGTTGACGGGACAGGAGATCTTTCTAACCCTATGAACACTGAAGCTTTCTTT
>TRBD1|13|TRBJ2-7|TRBV6-5|-
CASSRGQGSEQYF
TGTGCCAGCAGCAGGGGACAGGGTAGCGAGCAGTACTTC
>TRBD1|16|TRBJ1-5|TRBV19|-
CASSPRGTGVSQPQHF
TGTGCCAGTAGTCCCCGGGGGACAGGGGTTAGTCAGCCCCAGCATTTT
>-|12|TRBJ2-1|TRBV24-1|-
CATRGGGDEQFF
TGTGCCACCAGGGGAGGGGGAGATGAGCAGTTCTTC
>-|14|TRBJ1-2|TRBV9|-
CASTVGGLGYGYTF
TGTGCCAGCACCGTGGGAGGGCTTGGCTATGGCTACACCTTC
>-|14|TRBJ1-3|TRBV7-9|few
CASSLDSSGNTIYF
TGTGCCAGCAGCTTAGACAGCTCTGGAAACACCATATATTTT
>-|18|TRBJ1-3|TRBV14|-
CASSQRGNQKTSGNTIYF
TGTGCCAGCAGCCAGAGGGGGAATCAAAAGACCTCTGGAAACACCATATATTTT
>TRBD1|17|TRBJ2-7|TRBV6-2/TRBV6-3|-
CASSSLAWGQGSYEQYF
TGTGCCAGCAGTAGCCTGGCGTGGGGACAGGGATCCTACGAGCAGTACTTC
>-|12|TRBJ1-1|TRBV5-5|-
CASSFIDTEAFF
TGTGCCAGCAGCTTCATTGACACTGAAGCTTTCTTT
>-|13|TRBJ2-3|TRBV6-5|-
CASRRDFTDTQYF
TGTGCCAGCAGACGGGACTTCACAGATACGCAGTATTTT
>-|14|TRBJ1-2|TRBV5-4|-
CASSPFGSNYGYTF
TGTGCCAGCAGCCCATTCGGTAGCAACTATGGCTACACCTTC
>-|14|TRBJ1-4|TRBV30|-
CAWSLQGRLEKLFF
TGTGCCTGGAGTCTACAGGGTCGGCTCGAAAAACTGTTTTTT
>-|15|TRBJ2-7|TRBV3-1/TRBV3-2|once
CASSQGGLPGMEQYF
TGTGCCAGCAGCCAAGGGGGACTCCCAGGGATGGAGCAGTACTTC
>TRBD1|15|TRBJ2-3|TRBV24-1|-
CATTMDRGGTDTQYF
TGTGCCACCACCATGGACAGGGGAGGCACAGATACGCAGTATTTT
>TRBD1|15|TRBJ1-2|TRBV4-2|-
CASSRTGGASYGYTF
TGTGCCAGCAGCCGGACAGGGGGCGCTAGCTATGGCTACACCTTC
>TRBD1|16|TRBJ1-2|TRBV10-3|-
CAISETLQGVAYGYTF
TGTGCCATCAGTGAGACCTTACAGGGGGTGGCCTATGGCTACACCTTC
>-|13|TRBJ1-5|TRBV24-1|-
CATSAGVGQPQHF
TGTGCCACCAGTGCAGGGGTAGGGCAGCCCCAGCATTTT
>-|16|TRBJ1-5|TRBV27|-
CASNNYRWYSNQPQHF
TGTGCCAGCAACAATTACCGTTGGTATAGCAATCAGCCCCAGCATTTT
>-|15|TRBJ2-5|TRBV9|once
CASSVAGGLGETQYF
TGTGCCAGCAGCGTAGCAGGGGGACTAGGGGAGACCCAGTACTTC